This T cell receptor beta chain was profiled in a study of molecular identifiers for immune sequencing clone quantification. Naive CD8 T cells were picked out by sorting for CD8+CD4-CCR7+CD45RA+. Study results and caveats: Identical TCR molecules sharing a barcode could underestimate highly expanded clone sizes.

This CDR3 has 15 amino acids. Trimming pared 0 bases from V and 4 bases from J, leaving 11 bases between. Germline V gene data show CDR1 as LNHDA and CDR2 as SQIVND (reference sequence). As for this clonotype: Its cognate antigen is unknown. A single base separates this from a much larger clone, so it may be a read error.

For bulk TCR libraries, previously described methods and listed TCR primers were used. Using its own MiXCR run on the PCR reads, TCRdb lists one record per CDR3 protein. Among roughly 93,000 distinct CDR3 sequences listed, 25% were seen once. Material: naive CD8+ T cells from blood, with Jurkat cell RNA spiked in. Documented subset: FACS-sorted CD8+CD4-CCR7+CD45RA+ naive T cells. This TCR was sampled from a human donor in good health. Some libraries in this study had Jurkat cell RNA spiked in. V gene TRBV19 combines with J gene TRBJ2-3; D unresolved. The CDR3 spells CASSIDSGYADTQYF. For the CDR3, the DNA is TGTGCCAGTAGTATAGATTCCGGATACGCAGATACGCAGTATTTT.